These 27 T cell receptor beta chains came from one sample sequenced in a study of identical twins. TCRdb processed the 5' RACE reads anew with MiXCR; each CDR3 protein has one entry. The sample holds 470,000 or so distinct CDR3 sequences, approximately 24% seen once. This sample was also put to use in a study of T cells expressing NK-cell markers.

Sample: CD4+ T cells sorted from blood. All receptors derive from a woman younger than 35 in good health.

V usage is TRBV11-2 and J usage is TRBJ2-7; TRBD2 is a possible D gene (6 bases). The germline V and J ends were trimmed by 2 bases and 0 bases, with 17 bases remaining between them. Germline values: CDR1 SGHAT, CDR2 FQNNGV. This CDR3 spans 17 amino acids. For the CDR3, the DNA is TGTGCCAGCAGCTTAACCGGGAGCTCAGGGCCCTCCTACGAGCAGTACTTC. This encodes CASSLTGSSGPSYEQYF. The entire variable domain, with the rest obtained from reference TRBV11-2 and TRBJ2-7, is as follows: EAGVAQSPRYKIIEKRQSVAFWCNPISGHATLYWYQQILGQGPKLLIQFQNNGVVDDSQLPKDRFSAERLKGVDSTLKIQPAKLEDSAVYLCASSLTGSSGPSYEQYFGPGTRLTVT.

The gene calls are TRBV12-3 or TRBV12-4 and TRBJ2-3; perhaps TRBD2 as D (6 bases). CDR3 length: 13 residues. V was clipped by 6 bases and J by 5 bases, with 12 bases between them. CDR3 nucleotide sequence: TGTGCCAGCAGCCAGAGACTAGGAGATACGCAGTATTTT. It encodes CASSQRLGDTQYF.

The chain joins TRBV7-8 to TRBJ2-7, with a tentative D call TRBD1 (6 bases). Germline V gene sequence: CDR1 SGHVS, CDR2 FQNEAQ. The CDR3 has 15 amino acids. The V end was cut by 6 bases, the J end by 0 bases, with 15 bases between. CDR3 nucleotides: TGTGCCAGCAGAGCCCGGGACACCTACTCCTACGAGCAGTACTTC. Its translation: CASRARDTYSYEQYF.

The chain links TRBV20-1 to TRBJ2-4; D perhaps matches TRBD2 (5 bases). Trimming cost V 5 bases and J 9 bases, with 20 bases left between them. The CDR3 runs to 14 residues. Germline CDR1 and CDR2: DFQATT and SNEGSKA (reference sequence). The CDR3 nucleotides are TGCAGTGCTGGGAGACCGGAGGACGGAAGCATTCAGTACTTC. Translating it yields CSAGRPEDGSIQYF.

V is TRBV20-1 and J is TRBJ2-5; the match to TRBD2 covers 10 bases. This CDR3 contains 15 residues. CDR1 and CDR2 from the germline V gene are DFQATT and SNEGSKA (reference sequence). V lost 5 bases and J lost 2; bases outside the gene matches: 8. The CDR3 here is CSAPLAGELQETQYF. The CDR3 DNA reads TGCAGTGCTCCTCTAGCGGGGGAGCTTCAAGAGACCCAGTACTTC.

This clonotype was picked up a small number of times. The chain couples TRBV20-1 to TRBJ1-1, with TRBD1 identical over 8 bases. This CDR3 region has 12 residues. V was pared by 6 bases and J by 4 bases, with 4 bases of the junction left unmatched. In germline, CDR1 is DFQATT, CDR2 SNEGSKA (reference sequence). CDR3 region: CSATGVGTEAFF. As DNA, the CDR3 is TGCAGTGCGACAGGGGTTGGCACTGAAGCTTTCTTT.

CDR3 nucleotides: TGCGCCAGCAGCCTTGGGGCACAGGGGATACGTACATATGGCTACACCTTC. It yields the protein CASSLGAQGIRTYGYTF. V and J are TRBV5-1 and TRBJ1-2, with 7 positions matching TRBD1. Germline V gives CDR1 SGHRS, CDR2 YFSETQ. After removal of 4 bases from V and 5 bases from J, the junction contained 17 bases not matched to a gene. CDR3 size: 17 residues.

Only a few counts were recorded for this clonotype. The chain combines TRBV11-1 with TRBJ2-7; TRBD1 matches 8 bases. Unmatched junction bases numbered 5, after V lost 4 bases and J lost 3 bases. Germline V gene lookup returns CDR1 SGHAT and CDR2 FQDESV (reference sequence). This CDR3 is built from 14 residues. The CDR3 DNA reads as TGTGCCAGCAGCTACGGGACAGGAGGCTACGAGCAGTACTTC. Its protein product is CASSYGTGGYEQYF.

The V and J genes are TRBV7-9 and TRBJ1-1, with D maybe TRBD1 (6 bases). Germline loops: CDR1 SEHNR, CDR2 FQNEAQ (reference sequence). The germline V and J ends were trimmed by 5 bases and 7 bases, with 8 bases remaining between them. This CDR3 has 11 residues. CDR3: CASSNRVEAFF. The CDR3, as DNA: TGTGCCAGCAGCAACAGGGTTGAAGCTTTCTTT.

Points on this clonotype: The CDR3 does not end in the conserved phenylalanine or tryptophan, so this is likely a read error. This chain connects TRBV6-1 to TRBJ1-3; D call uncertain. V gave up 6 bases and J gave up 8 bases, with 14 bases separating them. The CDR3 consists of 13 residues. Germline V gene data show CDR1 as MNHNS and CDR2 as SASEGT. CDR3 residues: CASRTTNGDTIYL. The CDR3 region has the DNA TGTGCCAGCAGGACTACGAACGGTGACACCATATATCTT.

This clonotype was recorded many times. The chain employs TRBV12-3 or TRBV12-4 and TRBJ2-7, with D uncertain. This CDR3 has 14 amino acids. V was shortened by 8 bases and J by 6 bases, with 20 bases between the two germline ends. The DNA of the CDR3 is TGTGCCAGCGGGATGGGTGACTTATTCCTCGAGCAGTACTTC. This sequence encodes CASGMGDLFLEQYF.

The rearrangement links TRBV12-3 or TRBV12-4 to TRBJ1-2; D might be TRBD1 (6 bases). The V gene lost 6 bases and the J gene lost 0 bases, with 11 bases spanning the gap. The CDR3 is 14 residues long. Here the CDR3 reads CASSGQFSNYGYTF. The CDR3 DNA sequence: TGTGCCAGCAGCGGACAGTTCTCTAACTATGGCTACACCTTC.

The CDR3 here is CSVYDRVDYGYTF. In DNA, the CDR3 is TGCAGCGTCTACGACCGAGTCGACTATGGCTACACCTTC. This rearrangement joins TRBV29-1 to TRBJ1-2, with D hard to call. V lost 6 bases and J 3 bases, leaving 14 bases between the germline ends. The CDR3 contains 13 residues. Germline CDR1 reads SQVTM; CDR2 reads ANQGSEA.

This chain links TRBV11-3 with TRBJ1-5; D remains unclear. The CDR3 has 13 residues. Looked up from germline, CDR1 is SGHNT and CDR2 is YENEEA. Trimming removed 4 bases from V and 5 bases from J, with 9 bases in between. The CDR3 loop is CASSSDRDQPQHF. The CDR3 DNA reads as TGTGCCAGCAGCTCGGACCGGGATCAGCCCCAGCATTTT. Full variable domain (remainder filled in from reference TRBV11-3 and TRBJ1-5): EAGVVQSPRYKIIEKKQPVAFWCNPISGHNTLYWYLQNLGQGPELLIRYENEEAVDDSQLPKDRFSAERLKGVDSTLKIQPAELGDSAVYLCASSSDRDQPQHFGDGTRLSIL.

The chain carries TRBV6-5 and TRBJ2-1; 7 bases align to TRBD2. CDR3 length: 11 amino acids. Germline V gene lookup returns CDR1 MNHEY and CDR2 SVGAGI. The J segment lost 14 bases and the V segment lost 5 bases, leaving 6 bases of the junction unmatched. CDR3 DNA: TGTGCCAGCAGTCAGCGGGGTGCGGAGTTCTTC. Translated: CASSQRGAEFF.

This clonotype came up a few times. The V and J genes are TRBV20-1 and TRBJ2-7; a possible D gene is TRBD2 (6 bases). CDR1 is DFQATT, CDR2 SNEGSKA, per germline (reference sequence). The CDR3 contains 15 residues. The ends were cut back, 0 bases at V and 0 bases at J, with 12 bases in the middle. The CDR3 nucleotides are TGCAGTGCTAGAGATGCTAGCGCGAACTCCTACGAGCAGTACTTC. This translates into CSARDASANSYEQYF.

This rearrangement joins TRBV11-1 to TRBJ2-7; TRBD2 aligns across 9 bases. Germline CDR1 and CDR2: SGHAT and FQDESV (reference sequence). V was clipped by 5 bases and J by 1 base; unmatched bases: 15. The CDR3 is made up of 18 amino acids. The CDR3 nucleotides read TGTGCCAGCAGCGGACGACTAGCGGCAGGTCGTCGGTCCTACGAGCAGTACTTC. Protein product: CASSGRLAAGRRSYEQYF.

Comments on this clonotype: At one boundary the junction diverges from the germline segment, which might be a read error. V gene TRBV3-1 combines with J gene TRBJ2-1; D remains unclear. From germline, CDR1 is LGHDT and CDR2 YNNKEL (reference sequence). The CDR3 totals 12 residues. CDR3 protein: CASSQSQNGQFF. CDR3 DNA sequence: TGTGCCAGCAGCCAATCGCAAAATGGGCAGTTCTTC.

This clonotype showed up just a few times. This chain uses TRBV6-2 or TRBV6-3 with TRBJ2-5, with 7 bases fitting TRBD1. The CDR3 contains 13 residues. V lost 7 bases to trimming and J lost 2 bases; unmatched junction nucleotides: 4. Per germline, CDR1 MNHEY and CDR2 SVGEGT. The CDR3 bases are TGTGCCAGCACCAAACAGGGGCAAGAGACCCAGTACTTC. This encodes CASTKQGQETQYF.

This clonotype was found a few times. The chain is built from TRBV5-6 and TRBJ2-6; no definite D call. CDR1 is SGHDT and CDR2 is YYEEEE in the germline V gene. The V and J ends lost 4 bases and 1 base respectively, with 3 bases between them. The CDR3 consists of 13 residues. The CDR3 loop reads CASSVSGANVLTF. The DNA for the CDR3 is TGTGCCAGCAGCGTATCTGGGGCCAACGTCCTGACTTTC.

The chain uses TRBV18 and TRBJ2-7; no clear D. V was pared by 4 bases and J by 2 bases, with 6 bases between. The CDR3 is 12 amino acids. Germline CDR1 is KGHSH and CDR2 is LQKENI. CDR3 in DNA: TGTGCCAGCTCACTGCAAACCTACGAGCAGTACTTC. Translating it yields CASSLQTYEQYF.

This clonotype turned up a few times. The CDR3 DNA reads TGTGCCAGCAATAATTACAGGTTCCAAGAGACCCAGTACTTC. Translation gives CASNNYRFQETQYF. The chain carries TRBV12-3 or TRBV12-4 and TRBJ2-5; tentatively, D is TRBD1 (5 bases). This CDR3 is 14 amino acids long. V lost 7 bases to trimming and J lost 1 base, with 13 bases between them.

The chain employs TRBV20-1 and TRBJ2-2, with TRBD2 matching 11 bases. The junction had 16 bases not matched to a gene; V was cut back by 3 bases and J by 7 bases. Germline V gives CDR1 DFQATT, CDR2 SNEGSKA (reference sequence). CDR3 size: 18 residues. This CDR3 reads CSARGRPKLAGVGGELFF. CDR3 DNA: TGCAGTGCTAGGGGACGTCCCAAACTAGCGGGAGTCGGCGGGGAGCTGTTTTTT.

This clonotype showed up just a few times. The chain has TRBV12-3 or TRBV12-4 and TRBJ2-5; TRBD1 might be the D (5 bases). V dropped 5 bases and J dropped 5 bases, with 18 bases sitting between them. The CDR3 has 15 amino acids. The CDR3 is CASSRRQSYGETQYF. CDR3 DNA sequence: TGTGCCAGCAGTCGACGACAGAGCTACGGGGAGACCCAGTACTTC.

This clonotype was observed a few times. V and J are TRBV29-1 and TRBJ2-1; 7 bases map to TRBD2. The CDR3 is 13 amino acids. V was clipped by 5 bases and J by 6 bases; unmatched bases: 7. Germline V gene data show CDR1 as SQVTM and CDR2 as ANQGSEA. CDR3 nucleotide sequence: TGCAGCGTTCGGCGGGAGTGGACCAATGAGCAGTTCTTC. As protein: CSVRREWTNEQFF.

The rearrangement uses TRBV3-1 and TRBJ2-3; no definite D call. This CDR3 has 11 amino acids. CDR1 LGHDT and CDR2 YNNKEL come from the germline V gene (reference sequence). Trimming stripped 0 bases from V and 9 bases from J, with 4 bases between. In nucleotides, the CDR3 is TGTGCCAGCAGCCAAGAGTCCACGCAGTATTTT. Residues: CASSQESTQYF.

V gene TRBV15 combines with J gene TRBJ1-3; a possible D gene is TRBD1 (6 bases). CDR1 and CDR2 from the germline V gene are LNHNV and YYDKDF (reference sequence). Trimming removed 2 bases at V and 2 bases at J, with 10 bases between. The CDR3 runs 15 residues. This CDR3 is CATSRSHRAGNTIYF. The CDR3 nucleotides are TGTGCCACCAGCAGATCCCACAGGGCTGGAAACACCATATATTTT.